One and the same sample provided the 18 T cell receptor beta chains below, sequenced in a study of shared T cell receptors in the human thymus (dated by TCRdb to 2020 to 2022). Libraries were built with the immunoSEQ multiplex PCR assay. TCRdb provides this immuneACCESS table in a form limited to in-frame rearrangements. Some clones are lacking; in checked studies, under half of them reflect an unresolved V gene, and why the rest are absent is not known. The sample table holds 65,000 to 70,000 clones, of which 90% to 95% were seen once. Less than 0.04% of the sample is in the top ten clones. Sample: thymocytes. The receptors here all came from a human donor.

This clone was picked up one time. The rearrangement joins TRBV28 to TRBJ2-7, with 10 bases lining up with TRBD2. Unmatched junction bases numbered 10, after V lost 8 bases and J lost 3 bases. Germline CDR1 reads MDHEN; CDR2 reads SYDVKM. CDR3 length: 15 amino acids. CDR3 nucleotide sequence: TGTGCCAGCGAGTCCCAGACTAGCGGGTGCTACGAGCAGTACTTC. It is translated as CASESQTSGCYEQYF.

The J gene is TRBJ2-7, the V gene TRBV7-2; D unclear. The CDR3 extends over 16 amino acids. Germline CDR1 is SGHTA and CDR2 is FQGNSA. V lost 1 base, J lost 1 base, and 14 bases lay in between. Here the CDR3 DNA reads TGTGCCAGCAGCTTAGGTAGGCAGGCCGCTTCCTACGAGCAGTACTTC. Its translation is CASSLGRQAASYEQYF.

This rearrangement joins TRBV2 to TRBJ1-6; 11 positions match TRBD1. Trimming at V came to 6 bases and at J to 7 bases, leaving 5 bases not matched to a gene. This CDR3 is built from 15 residues. Germline V lookup: CDR1 SNHLY, CDR2 FYNNEI. In DNA, the CDR3 is TGTGCCAGCAGAGGGGACAGGGGGAGGAATTCACCCCTCCACTTT. Protein product: CASRGDRGRNSPLHF.

The chain joins TRBV11-3 to TRBJ1-2; TRBD1 matches 9 bases. The CDR3 consists of 19 residues. The V gene end was trimmed by 5 bases and the J gene end by 3 bases; junction bases not matched to a gene: 19. Germline V lookup: CDR1 SGHNT, CDR2 YENEEA. For the CDR3, the DNA is TGTGCCAGCAGCCTGCCCCCCCGCCGGACAGGGGAAAGCCACTATGGCTACACCTTC. Amino acids: CASSLPPRRTGESHYGYTF.

The chain recombines TRBV7-2 with TRBJ1-2; 8 bases align to TRBD1. The trim removed 1 base at V and 2 bases at J, leaving 6 bases unmatched. This CDR3 is built from 16 residues. CDR1 is SGHTA and CDR2 is FQGNSA in the germline V gene. CDR3 sequence (DNA): TGTGCCAGCAGCTTAGGGAGGACAGGGTTCAACTATGGCTACACCTTC. Its translation is CASSLGRTGFNYGYTF.

This sequence joins TRBV6-1 and TRBJ2-2; 8 nucleotides match TRBD1. CDR3 length equals 14 residues. The germline V gene encodes CDR1 MNHNS and CDR2 SASEGT. The V and J ends lost 6 bases and 5 bases, in that order; junction bases with no gene match: 5. The CDR3: CASRETGATGELFF. The CDR3 DNA sequence: TGTGCCAGCAGAGAGACAGGGGCAACCGGGGAGCTGTTTTTT.

The J gene is TRBJ2-4, the V gene TRBV6-1; D call uncertain. Germline CDR1 reads MNHNS; CDR2 reads SASEGT. The CDR3 spans 11 residues. V shed 5 bases and J shed 5 bases, with 4 bases lying between them. The CDR3 bases are TGTGCCAGCAGTTCAGAAAACATTCAGTACTTC. This translates into CASSSENIQYF.

This chain uses TRBV5-8 with TRBJ1-3; weak D call: TRBD1 (5 bases). In germline, CDR1 is SGHTS, CDR2 YDEGEE. The length of the CDR3 is 16 residues. V was cut by 4 bases and J by 0 bases, with 14 bases left in between. CDR3 in amino acids: CASSLTEFFSGNTIYF. The CDR3 coding sequence is TGTGCCAGCAGCCTGACAGAATTTTTCTCTGGAAACACCATATATTTT.

This clone was detected only a few times. V and J are TRBV19 and TRBJ2-2, with D unclear. This CDR3 is built from 16 residues. Between the trimmed V and J ends, which lost 6 bases and 5 bases, there was a span of 19 bases. CDR1 LNHDA and CDR2 SQIVND come from the germline V gene (reference sequence). CDR3 region: CASSGPGSNCTGELFF. Written as DNA, the CDR3 is TGTGCCAGTAGCGGGCCTGGGTCCAACTGTACCGGGGAGCTGTTTTTT.

V usage is TRBV27 and J usage is TRBJ2-1, with 10 bases identical to TRBD1. Unmatched junction bases numbered 8, after V lost 2 bases and J lost 4 bases. Germline assignment: CDR1 MNHEY and CDR2 SMNVEV (reference sequence). The CDR3 has 17 residues. The CDR3 is CASSLQTGGPGYNEQFF. CDR3 DNA sequence: TGTGCCAGCAGTTTACAGACAGGGGGCCCGGGATACAATGAGCAGTTCTTC.

V and J are TRBV5-3 and TRBJ2-1; D is unresolved. TRBV5-3 is filed as an ORF, its function uncertain. This CDR3 region has 16 residues. V was trimmed by 1 base and J by 5 bases, leaving 16 bases between them. CDR3 sequence: CARSLRSPLPNNEQFF. CDR3 DNA: TGTGCCAGAAGCTTGAGGTCTCCACTCCCTAACAATGAGCAGTTCTTC.

The chain recombines TRBV10-2 with TRBJ2-5; D not resolved. The CDR3 consists of 13 residues. The germline CDR1 and CDR2 sequences are WSHSY and SAAADI. Trimming shortened V by 5 bases and J by 5 bases, and 12 bases separated the two germline ends. This CDR3 reads CASSMEYGETQYF. As DNA, the CDR3 is TGCGCCAGCAGTATGGAGTACGGGGAGACCCAGTACTTC.

The chain employs TRBV4-1 and TRBJ2-3, with D maybe TRBD2 (6 bases). Germline CDR1 and CDR2: MGHRA and YSYEKL. Trimming left V 8 bases short and J 2 bases short, with 17 bases between. This CDR3 has 15 amino acids. The CDR3 DNA follows: TGCGCCAGCGTCATGAAGGGAGGCCCCACAGATACGCAGTATTTT. Amino acids: CASVMKGGPTDTQYF.

This chain connects TRBV5-1 to TRBJ1-6; 8 positions agree with TRBD1. Germline CDR1 reads SGHRS; CDR2 reads YFSETQ. V shed 1 base, J shed 0 bases, and the junction held 9 bases outside the gene matches. The CDR3 spans 19 residues. CDR3 sequence (DNA): TGCGCCAGCAGCTTGAGACTGACAGGGGCCAACTCCTATAATTCACCCCTCCACTTT. It specifies CASSLRLTGANSYNSPLHF.

The V gene is TRBV19, the J gene TRBJ2-1; either TRBD1 or TRBD2 may supply D (6 bases each). The length of the CDR3 is 21 residues. Germline loops: CDR1 LNHDA, CDR2 SQIVND (reference sequence). Trimming shortened V by 1 base and J by 1 base, and 26 bases separated the two germline ends. The CDR3 loop is CASSIVVSGAGGGRSYNEQFF. In DNA, the CDR3 is TGTGCCAGTAGTATAGTTGTCTCCGGAGCAGGAGGGGGTAGGTCCTACAATGAGCAGTTCTTC. The variable domain in full, with the rest retrieved from reference TRBV19 and TRBJ2-1, is DGGITQSPKYLFRKEGQNVTLSCEQNLNHDAMYWYRQDPGQGLRLIYYSQIVNDFQKGDIAEGYSVSREKKESFPLTVTSAQKNPTAFYLCASSIVVSGAGGGRSYNEQFFGPGTRLTVL.

This clone is a singleton in its sample. The V call is TRBV27, the J call TRBJ2-5, with 7 positions matching TRBD1. Germline CDR1 MNHEY, CDR2 SMNVEV (reference sequence). Trimming took 5 bases from V and 4 from J; bases not matched to a gene: 13. The CDR3 totals 16 residues. The CDR3 sequence is CASSANMDRLLETQYF. The CDR3 coding sequence is TGTGCCAGCAGTGCGAACATGGACAGGTTGCTAGAGACCCAGTACTTC.

The genes are TRBV25-1 and TRBJ2-1, with 7 nucleotides matching TRBD1. The CDR3 has 14 residues. In germline, CDR1 is MGHDK, CDR2 SYGVNS. Trimming removed 11 bases from V and 1 base from J; junction bases left unmatched: 8. CDR3 region: CASGQSSSYNEQFF. The CDR3 DNA follows: TGTGCCTCGGGACAGTCCAGTTCCTACAATGAGCAGTTCTTC.

The rearrangement links TRBV19 to TRBJ1-5; D unresolved. This CDR3 has 15 amino acids. The V end was cut by 3 bases, the J end by 1 base, with 10 bases between. The germline V gene has CDR1 LNHDA and CDR2 SQIVND (reference sequence). CDR3 sequence (DNA): TGTGCCAGTAGTATCCCGGTCGGCAGCAATCAGCCCCAGCATTTT. It yields the protein CASSIPVGSNQPQHF.